The 29 T cell receptor beta chains reported below all come from one sample, sequenced in a study of beta chain features in type 1 diabetes. Sequencing targeted expressed TCRB transcripts, as all isolated RNA had been reverse transcribed. Data came from immunoSEQ multiplex PCR; TCRdb stores just in-frame clones and leaves some out. Found here are 300,000 to 400,000 clones, 10% to 15% of them singletons; the top ten hold about 0.018%. The sequencing input was naive CD4+ T cells from blood. The receptors were sampled from a man aged 18-30 years in good health.

This clone appeared a few times. This chain joins TRBV25-1 and TRBJ1-4; TRBD1 matches at 7 bases. The J segment lost 8 bases and the V segment lost 4 bases, leaving 7 bases of the junction unmatched. Germline-derived CDR1 and CDR2 are MGHDK and SYGVNS. The CDR3 loop spans 14 amino acids. The CDR3 is CASSARGGPEKLFF. The CDR3 DNA follows: TGTGCCAGCAGTGCCCGAGGGGGCCCCGAAAAACTGTTTTTT.

The V call is TRBV20-1, the J call TRBJ2-7; D uncertain. Trimming took off 2 bases at V and 5 bases at J, with 4 bases between the two ends. Germline loops: CDR1 DFQATT, CDR2 SNEGSKA (reference sequence). The CDR3 is 10 amino acids. The CDR3 is CSARSNEQYF. The CDR3 nucleotides are TGCAGTGCTAGATCTAACGAGCAGTACTTC.

CDR3 loop: CASSQGQEPSNYGYTF. The DNA of the CDR3 is TGTGCCAGCAGCCAGGGACAGGAGCCTTCTAACTATGGCTACACCTTC. The rearrangement uses TRBV5-4 and TRBJ1-2; 8 bases agree with TRBD1. The V segment lost 4 bases and the J segment 0 bases; nucleotides outside the gene matches: 8. The CDR3 has 16 residues. Germline values: CDR1 SGHNT, CDR2 YYREEE (reference sequence).

The V and J genes are TRBV5-4 and TRBJ1-2; tentatively, D is TRBD1 (5 bases). Germline-derived CDR1 and CDR2 are SGHNT and YYREEE (reference sequence). Trimming cost V 0 bases and J 7 bases, with 16 bases left between them. There are 15 residues in the CDR3. Written as DNA, the CDR3 is TGTGCCAGCAGCTTGGACAGGCCCGCGCGAGGTGGCTACACCTTC. Its protein product is CASSLDRPARGGYTF.

The chain couples TRBV7-3 to TRBJ1-2; TRBD1 aligns across 9 bases. Germline V gene lookup returns CDR1 SGHTA and CDR2 FQGTGA. The CDR3 is made up of 15 amino acids. Trimming at V came to 4 bases and at J to 2 bases, leaving 5 bases not matched to a gene. The CDR3 sequence: CASSSGTGKNYGYTF. The CDR3 DNA reads TGTGCCAGCAGCTCCGGGACAGGGAAGAACTATGGCTACACCTTC.

The rearrangement links TRBV9 to TRBJ2-1, with TRBD2 matching 13 bases. J gave up 9 bases and V 4 bases, and 7 bases lay outside the gene matches. From germline, CDR1 is SGDLS and CDR2 YYNGEE. The CDR3 is 15 residues long. This CDR3 is CASSPGLAGLSEQFF. In nucleotides, the CDR3 is TGTGCCAGCAGCCCGGGACTAGCGGGATTGAGTGAGCAGTTCTTC. Full variable domain (outside the CDR3, taken from reference TRBV9 and TRBJ2-1): DSGVTQTPKHLITATGQRVTLRCSPRSGDLSVYWYQQSLDQGLQFLIQYYNGEERAKGNILERFSAQQFPDLHSELNLSSLELGDSALYFCASSPGLAGLSEQFFGPGTRLTVL.

This clone has more than one count but fewer than ten. The chain recombines TRBV11-2 with TRBJ2-7; D is possibly TRBD2 (6 bases). This CDR3 spans 12 amino acids. V was shortened by 8 bases and J by 4 bases, with 12 bases between the two germline ends. Germline V gives CDR1 SGHAT, CDR2 FQNNGV. CDR3: CASGLTSYEQYF. CDR3 nucleotides: TGTGCCAGCGGTCTGACTAGTTACGAGCAGTACTTC. Together with reference TRBV11-2 and TRBJ2-7, the CDR3 gives the full variable domain: EAGVAQSPRYKIIEKRQSVAFWCNPISGHATLYWYQQILGQGPKLLIQFQNNGVVDDSQLPKDRFSAERLKGVDSTLKIQPAKLEDSAVYLCASGLTSYEQYFGPGTRLTVT.

This clone was seen a few times. CDR3 amino acids: CASSLIAAAGEAFF. CDR3 sequence (DNA): TGTGCCAGCAGCCTGATTGCCGCCGCAGGTGAAGCTTTCTTT. The rearrangement links TRBV6-5 to TRBJ1-1, with unresolved D. Trimming stripped 6 bases from V and 7 bases from J, with 18 bases between. The CDR3 is made up of 14 amino acids. In germline, CDR1 is MNHEY, CDR2 SVGAGI.

This clone was seen more than once but under ten times. This chain joins TRBV4-3 and TRBJ2-5, with D unresolved. The CDR3 totals 16 residues. The V gene's germline CDR1 is LGHNA and CDR2 YSLEER. The germline V and J ends were trimmed by 3 bases and 1 base, with 15 bases remaining between them. CDR3 in DNA: TGCGCCAGCAGCCAGAACCCCGCGCACTTCCAAGAGACCCAGTACTTC. Translation gives CASSQNPAHFQETQYF.

This clone turned up a few times. The rearrangement links TRBV18 to TRBJ2-5; tentatively, D is TRBD1 (6 bases). V lost 5 bases and J lost 0, with 13 bases in between. Germline CDR1 is KGHSH and CDR2 is LQKENI. The CDR3 is made up of 15 amino acids. The CDR3 reads CASSASTGYQETQYF. The DNA of the CDR3 is TGTGCCAGCTCAGCCTCCACAGGGTACCAAGAGACCCAGTACTTC. The variable domain in full, completed from reference TRBV18 and TRBJ2-5, reads NAGVMQNPRHLVRRRGQEARLRCSPMKGHSHVYWYRQLPEEGLKFMVYLQKENIIDESGMPKERFSAEFPKEGPSILRIQQVVRGDSAAYFCASSASTGYQETQYFGPGTRLLVL.

CDR3 sequence (DNA): TGTGCCAGCAGCACTAGGAACACCGGGGAGCTGTTTTTT. Encoded protein: CASSTRNTGELFF. This chain connects TRBV5-4 to TRBJ2-2; D possibly corresponds to TRBD2 (5 bases). V was clipped by 4 bases and J by 1 base, with 5 bases between them. There are 13 residues in the CDR3. Germline loops: CDR1 SGHNT, CDR2 YYREEE (reference sequence). The full variable domain, completed using reference TRBV5-4 and TRBJ2-2, is ETGVTQSPTHLIKTRGQQVTLRCSSQSGHNTVSWYQQALGQGPQFIFQYYREEENGRGNFPPRFSGLQFPNYSSELNVNALELDDSALYLCASSTRNTGELFFGEGSRLTVL.

This clone was found a few times. V usage is TRBV30 and J usage is TRBJ1-2, with D unresolved. Germline V gene lookup returns CDR1 GTSNPN and CDR2 SVGIG (reference sequence). Trimming shortened V by 2 bases and J by 8 bases, and 15 bases separated the two germline ends. The CDR3 has 13 residues. This CDR3 is CAWSPDFARGYTF. CDR3 in DNA: TGTGCCTGGAGTCCGGACTTTGCTAGAGGCTACACCTTC. Supplemented by reference TRBV30 and TRBJ1-2, the full variable domain reads SQTIHQWPATLVQPVGSPLSLECTVEGTSNPNLYWYRQAAGRGLQLLFYSVGIGQISSEVPQNLSASRPQDRQFILSSKKLLLSDSGFYLCAWSPDFARGYTFGSGTRLTVV.

This sequence joins TRBV21-1 and TRBJ1-1. TRBV21-1 is shown as a pseudogene. This CDR3 region has 13 residues. CDR3 sequence: CYLPGQPNTEAFF. CDR3 nucleotide sequence: TGTTATCTCCCCGGTCAACCGAACACTGAAGCTTTCTTT.

The table lists this clone with a few counts. This chain connects TRBV30 to TRBJ1-3, with D unresolved. In germline, CDR1 is GTSNPN, CDR2 SVGIG (reference sequence). Trimming stripped 1 base from V and 0 bases from J, with 10 bases between. CDR3 size: 15 residues. CDR3 protein: CAWSEAGGSGNTIYF. In DNA form, the CDR3 reads TGTGCCTGGAGTGAGGCAGGTGGCTCTGGAAACACCATATATTTT.

The chain couples TRBV9 to TRBJ2-1, with TRBD2 as a possible D gene (7 bases). CDR1 and CDR2 (germline): SGDLS, YYNGEE. V lost 7 bases to trimming and J lost 7 bases, with 15 bases between them. The CDR3 length is 13 residues. CDR3 nucleotide sequence: TGTGCCAGCCAAGGGGGGGGATTGAATGAGCAGTTCTTC. The encoded protein is CASQGGGLNEQFF.

This clone was picked up a small number of times. This rearrangement joins TRBV5-1 to TRBJ2-3, with 10 bases aligning to TRBD2. With V trimmed by 0 bases and J by 5 bases, 0 bases remained unmatched. The CDR3 covers 14 residues. Looked up from germline, CDR1 is SGHRS and CDR2 is YFSETQ. CDR3 sequence reads: CASSLGTSGDTQYF. Here the CDR3 DNA reads TGCGCCAGCAGCTTGGGGACTAGCGGAGATACGCAGTATTTT.

Only a few counts were recorded for this clone. The chain is built from TRBV4-3 and TRBJ2-7; 15 bases align to TRBD2. Germline CDR1 reads LGHNA; CDR2 reads YSLEER. This CDR3 has 17 residues. V lost 0 bases and J lost 3; bases outside the gene matches: 3. The CDR3 loop reads CASSQEGLAGGIYEQYF. DNA for the CDR3: TGCGCCAGCAGCCAAGAGGGACTAGCGGGAGGCATCTACGAGCAGTACTTC.

The sample holds a few counts of this clone. This chain uses TRBV9 with TRBJ2-1, with 8 positions matching TRBD2. Germline values: CDR1 SGDLS, CDR2 YYNGEE. CDR3 length: 17 amino acids. J lost 6 bases, V lost 4 bases, and 15 bases had no gene match. CDR3 nucleotides: TGTGCCAGCAGCCCCTTAACCGGGACTAGAAGGGGCAATGAGCAGTTCTTC. It specifies CASSPLTGTRRGNEQFF.

This clone was observed a handful of times. The chain employs TRBV14 and TRBJ2-7; D is undetermined. Trimming pared 1 base from V and 4 bases from J, leaving 8 bases between. The length of the CDR3 is 13 residues. Germline CDR1 reads SGHDN; CDR2 reads FVKESK. CDR3 sequence reads: CASSQGLRYEQYF. CDR3 nucleotides: TGTGCCAGCAGCCAAGGGTTGCGTTACGAGCAGTACTTC. The variable domain in full, completed from reference TRBV14 and TRBJ2-7, reads EAGVTQFPSHSVIEKGQTVTLRCDPISGHDNLYWYRRVMGKEIKFLLHFVKESKQDESGMPNNRFLAERTGGTYSTLKVQPAELEDSGVYFCASSQGLRYEQYFGPGTRLTVT.

The gene calls are TRBV9 and TRBJ1-6; 7 nucleotides align to TRBD1. The CDR3 runs to 15 residues. CDR1 is SGDLS, CDR2 YYNGEE, per germline. The V gene end was trimmed by 1 base and the J gene end by 6 bases; junction bases not matched to a gene: 4. The CDR3 is CASSVLTGANSPLHF. CDR3 DNA sequence: TGTGCCAGCAGCGTATTAACAGGGGCTAATTCACCCCTCCACTTT.

This chain joins TRBV14 and TRBJ2-3; TRBD2 might be the D (5 bases). V lost 4 bases, J lost 6 bases, and 14 bases lay in between. The CDR3 is 14 residues long. CDR1 and CDR2 (germline): SGHDN, FVKESK. The CDR3 DNA reads TGTGCCAGCAGCCCGCCCGGAGGTTGGGATACGCAGTATTTT. Translated: CASSPPGGWDTQYF.

This clone was observed a few times. The chain uses TRBV30 and TRBJ1-3; 7 bases line up with TRBD1. This CDR3 has 12 residues. V shed 0 bases, J shed 8 bases, and the junction held 1 base outside the gene matches. Germline V gene lookup returns CDR1 GTSNPN and CDR2 SVGIG (reference sequence). The CDR3 nucleotides read TGTGCCTGGAGTGTACAGGGGTACACCATATATTTT. Its translation is CAWSVQGYTIYF.

This clone appeared a few times. The V gene is TRBV19, the J gene TRBJ1-5; maybe TRBD1 (5 bases). The germline V and J ends were trimmed by 3 bases and 4 bases, with 10 bases remaining between them. The CDR3 has 14 amino acids. Germline CDR1 and CDR2: LNHDA and SQIVND (reference sequence). CDR3 sequence: CASSILGLNQPQHF. CDR3 sequence (DNA): TGTGCCAGTAGTATCTTGGGACTAAATCAGCCCCAGCATTTT.

In its sample, this clone was seen a few times. The V call is TRBV15, the J call TRBJ2-1; 8 positions agree with TRBD2. The V and J ends lost 1 base and 0 bases, in that order; junction bases with no gene match: 8. This CDR3 comprises 18 residues. Germline V lookup: CDR1 LNHNV, CDR2 YYDKDF (reference sequence). The CDR3 DNA follows: TGTGCCACCAGCAGAGGTCTCGGGAGCGGGGGCTCCTACAATGAGCAGTTCTTC. Encoded protein: CATSRGLGSGGSYNEQFF.

The chain has TRBV11-3 and TRBJ2-7, with 7 positions matching TRBD2. V was clipped by 5 bases and J by 3 bases; unmatched bases: 4. The CDR3 spans 13 residues. The germline CDR1 and CDR2 sequences are SGHNT and YENEEA. CDR3 DNA sequence: TGTGCCAGCAGCCGCGGCGGGAGCTACGAGCAGTACTTC. Its protein product is CASSRGGSYEQYF.

There are a few counts of this clone. The V gene is TRBV6-5, the J gene TRBJ2-3; maybe TRBD1 (5 bases). Trimming cost V 5 bases and J 3 bases, with 9 bases left between them. The CDR3 loop spans 13 amino acids. The germline gives CDR1 MNHEY, CDR2 SVGAGI. The CDR3 region has the DNA TGTGCCAGCAGTCTAAGGGGAACAGATACGCAGTATTTT. This sequence encodes CASSLRGTDTQYF.

The rearrangement uses TRBV6-5 and TRBJ1-6; no definite D call. The CDR3 loop spans 13 amino acids. Between the trimmed V and J ends, which lost 7 bases and 10 bases, there was a span of 14 bases. In germline, CDR1 is MNHEY, CDR2 SVGAGI. The CDR3 DNA follows: TGTGCCAGCACTAACGGGGTGGGCTCACCCCTCCACTTT. It specifies CASTNGVGSPLHF.

The J gene is TRBJ2-2, the V gene TRBV5-4, with a tentative D call TRBD2 (5 bases). This CDR3 is built from 15 residues. V lost 4 bases and J 0 bases, leaving 10 bases between the germline ends. Germline CDR1 SGHNT, CDR2 YYREEE (reference sequence). CDR3 in amino acids: CASSRPGTNTGELFF. DNA for the CDR3: TGTGCCAGCAGCCGTCCCGGGACGAACACCGGGGAGCTGTTTTTT.

J is TRBJ1-2 and V is TRBV18, with D possibly being TRBD1 (5 bases). CDR1 and CDR2 from the germline V gene are KGHSH and LQKENI. This CDR3 has 13 amino acids. Trimming removed 2 bases at V and 2 bases at J, with 6 bases between. As DNA, the CDR3 is TGTGCCAGCTCACCAGCAGGGAACTATGGCTACACCTTC. Protein sequence: CASSPAGNYGYTF.